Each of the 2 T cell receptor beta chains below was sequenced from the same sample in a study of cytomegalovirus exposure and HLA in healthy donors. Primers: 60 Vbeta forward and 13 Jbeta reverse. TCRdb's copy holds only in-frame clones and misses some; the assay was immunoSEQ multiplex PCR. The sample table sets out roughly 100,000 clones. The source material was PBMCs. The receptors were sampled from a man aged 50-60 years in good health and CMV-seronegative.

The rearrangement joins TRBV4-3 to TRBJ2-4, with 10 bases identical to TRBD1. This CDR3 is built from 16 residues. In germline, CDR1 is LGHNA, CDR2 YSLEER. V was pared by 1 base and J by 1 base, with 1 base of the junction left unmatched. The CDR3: CASSQGQGAAKNIQYF. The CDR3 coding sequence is TGCGCCAGCAGCCAAGGACAGGGGGCTGCCAAAAACATTCAGTACTTC.

The CDR3 nucleotides read TGTGCCATCAATAAGGAGATGAACACTGAAGCTTTCTTT. Translating it yields CAINKEMNTEAFF. The V call is TRBV10-3, the J call TRBJ1-1; D gene uncertain. The CDR3 length is 13 residues. The V gene's germline CDR1 is ENHRY and CDR2 SYGVKD. With 7 bases removed from V and 0 bases from J, the gap between germline ends came to 9 bases.